A single TCR beta chain is shown here with its context. The sample belongs to a study of blood T cell repertoires in COVID-19. At the level of the study: Samples came from the United States, Italy and Spain, spanning acute and convalescent COVID-19. Nucleic acid was either cDNA or gDNA, and it came from T cells, B-cell-depleted T cells, or PBMCs.

How the authors handled the data: It was from reference gene primer amplification that nucleated cell counts were estimated. Some clones are missing from TCRdb's copy, which holds only in-frame ones; the method was immunoSEQ multiplex PCR. V, J and clone size are those of that table, while D and trimming were read from the DNA. The sample carries about 72,000 clones, 75% to 90% recorded once. There are 15 residues in the CDR3. Germline loops: CDR1 PRHDT, CDR2 FYEKMQ (reference sequence). Trimming left V 4 bases short and J 3 bases short, with 13 bases between. The receptor was isolated from a woman of 80 years or more with acute or convalescent COVID-19. The sample taken for sequencing was peripheral blood. The V and J genes are TRBV13 and TRBJ2-1; D gene unclear. CDR3 loop: CASSSTVSHYNEQFF. The CDR3 region has the DNA TGTGCCAGCAGCTCGACTGTATCGCACTACAATGAGCAGTTCTTC.